The 29 T cell receptor beta chains in this list originate from one sample, sequenced in a study of identical twins. TCRdb independently ran MiXCR on the 5' RACE reads; one entry per CDR3 protein. The sample contains about 570,000 distinct CDR3 sequences, roughly 9.5% of which appear only once. This same sample was also part of a study on yellow fever vaccine responses in identical twins.

Sequencing input: PBMCs. Receptors were obtained from a woman aged 18-30 years in good health.

The sample holds many counts of this clonotype. This chain links TRBV5-1 with TRBJ2-3; no clear D gene. V was shortened by 0 bases and J by 0 bases, with 17 bases between the two germline ends. Per germline, CDR1 SGHRS and CDR2 YFSETQ. The CDR3 contains 18 residues. CDR3: CASSLGPTGLLSTDTQYF. The CDR3 DNA reads as TGCGCCAGCAGCTTGGGCCCTACCGGGCTACTCAGCACAGATACGCAGTATTTT.

This clonotype was counted many times. V and J are TRBV7-9 and TRBJ2-7, with D tentatively TRBD1 (5 bases). V was shortened by 7 bases and J by 1 base, with 11 bases between the two germline ends. Germline loops: CDR1 SEHNR, CDR2 FQNEAQ (reference sequence). The CDR3 is 13 residues long. This CDR3 reads CASIETESYEQYF. The CDR3 bases are TGTGCCAGCATCGAGACAGAGTCCTACGAGCAGTACTTC.

This clonotype turned up a few times. J is TRBJ2-7 and V is TRBV7-6; D possibly corresponds to TRBD2 (7 bases). Germline V gene lookup returns CDR1 SGHVS and CDR2 FNYEAQ. V was pared by 4 bases and J by 3 bases, with 19 bases between. The CDR3 consists of 16 residues. The CDR3 protein is CASSSGLGGQVYEQYF. CDR3 coding DNA: TGTGCCAGCAGCTCCGGATTGGGGGGGCAGGTCTACGAGCAGTACTTC.

This clonotype was picked up a small number of times. The CDR3 is CASRLPGQGAYEQYF. The DNA of the CDR3 is TGTGCCAGCAGGTTACCGGGACAGGGTGCCTACGAGCAGTACTTC. V usage is TRBV6-5 and J usage is TRBJ2-7, with 9 bases matching TRBD1. This CDR3 is 15 amino acids long. The J segment lost 2 bases and the V segment lost 6 bases, leaving 8 bases of the junction unmatched. Per the germline V gene, CDR1 is MNHEY and CDR2 is SVGAGI.

This clonotype occurred a few times. CDR3 coding DNA: TGTGCCAGCAGCCGCGATTACGGTTCTAGCGGGAGGGCCGACTCCTACGAGCAGTACTTC. Its translation: CASSRDYGSSGRADSYEQYF. The V gene is TRBV13, the J gene TRBJ2-7; 12 positions agree with TRBD2. J lost 0 bases, V lost 5 bases, and 17 bases had no gene match. Per germline, CDR1 PRHDT and CDR2 FYEKMQ (reference sequence). The CDR3 consists of 20 residues.

V usage is TRBV5-6 and J usage is TRBJ2-1; 14 positions match TRBD2. The length of the CDR3 is 18 residues. Unmatched junction bases numbered 15, after V lost 7 bases and J lost 6 bases. Germline assignment: CDR1 SGHDT and CDR2 YYEEEE. The CDR3 region is CASHSRGLAGVTGNEQFF. CDR3 sequence (DNA): TGTGCCAGCCACTCGAGGGGACTAGCGGGAGTAACGGGCAATGAGCAGTTCTTC.

The chain uses TRBV5-1 and TRBJ1-2; no clear D gene. The V end was cut by 3 bases, the J end by 4 bases, with 10 bases between. This CDR3 comprises 13 residues. The germline V gene has CDR1 SGHRS and CDR2 YFSETQ. The CDR3 here is CASSSEKTYGYTF. In nucleotides, the CDR3 is TGCGCCAGCAGCTCGGAGAAGACCTATGGCTACACCTTC.

This clonotype was found many times. The chain carries TRBV18 and TRBJ2-1, with 7 bases aligning to TRBD2. This CDR3 has 13 residues. The germline CDR1 and CDR2 sequences are KGHSH and LQKENI. V lost 5 bases, J lost 7 bases, and 5 bases stayed unmatched. The CDR3: CASSWGGSNEQFF. The CDR3 DNA follows: TGTGCCAGCTCATGGGGGGGATCGAATGAGCAGTTCTTC.

This clonotype came up a few times. This rearrangement joins TRBV7-2 to TRBJ2-1, with 8 bases aligning to TRBD2. From germline, CDR1 is SGHTA and CDR2 FQGNSA. The CDR3 length is 16 residues. The J segment lost 5 bases and the V segment lost 6 bases, leaving 12 bases of the junction unmatched. CDR3 amino acids: CASRLTRGGRNNEQFF. In DNA form, the CDR3 reads TGTGCCAGCAGATTAACACGGGGGGGCCGCAACAATGAGCAGTTCTTC. Drawing the rest from reference TRBV7-2 and TRBJ2-1, the complete variable domain is GAGVSQSPSNKVTEKGKDVELRCDPISGHTALYWYRQSLGQGLEFLIYFQGNSAPDKSGLPSDRFSAERTGGSVSTLTIQRTQQEDSAVYLCASRLTRGGRNNEQFFGPGTRLTVL.

This clonotype was counted between two and nine times. This rearrangement joins TRBV12-3 or TRBV12-4 to TRBJ2-2; TRBD1 matches at 10 bases. J was trimmed by 4 bases and V by 3 bases; bases with no gene match: 2. The CDR3 is made up of 15 amino acids. This CDR3 is CASSLGTGATGELFF. The CDR3, as DNA: TGTGCCAGCAGTTTGGGGACAGGGGCCACCGGGGAGCTGTTTTTT.

This chain joins TRBV6-5 and TRBJ1-1, with D unclear. Germline V gene sequence: CDR1 MNHEY, CDR2 SVGAGI. The CDR3 extends over 17 amino acids. Trimming removed 5 bases from V and 1 base from J, with 20 bases in between. The CDR3 bases are TGTGCCAGCAGTGAAGGAACGAGGCGGATATCGAACACTGAAGCTTTCTTT. This sequence encodes CASSEGTRRISNTEAFF.

The chain carries TRBV6-2 or TRBV6-3 and TRBJ2-2; TRBD1 is a possible D gene (6 bases). The V end was cut by 5 bases, the J end by 3 bases, with 13 bases between. The CDR3 has 15 amino acids. From germline, CDR1 is MNHEY and CDR2 SVGEGT. The CDR3 bases are TGTGCCAGCAGTCAACCGGACAGATACACCGGGGAGCTGTTTTTT. It codes for CASSQPDRYTGELFF.

Only a few counts were recorded for this clonotype. The V call is TRBV9, the J call TRBJ2-3, with D perhaps TRBD1 (5 bases). Trimming took 2 bases from V and 1 from J, leaving 11 bases between them. Germline loops: CDR1 SGDLS, CDR2 YYNGEE. The CDR3 has 15 residues. CDR3 bases: TGTGCCAGCAGCGTCACAGGATTCGGCACAGATACGCAGTATTTT. Translated: CASSVTGFGTDTQYF.

This sequence joins TRBV10-3 and TRBJ2-1, with unresolved D. Trimming took 4 bases from V and 9 from J, leaving 13 bases between them. The germline V gene encodes CDR1 ENHRY and CDR2 SYGVKD. CDR3 size: 13 residues. The CDR3 nucleotides read TGTGCCATCAGTGGATTTGTATTGGGTGAGCAGTTCTTC. Protein sequence: CAISGFVLGEQFF.

There are a few counts of this clonotype. The CDR3 loop reads CASKLSKSYEQYF. In DNA form, the CDR3 reads TGTGCCAGCAAGCTGTCTAAGTCCTACGAGCAGTACTTC. J is TRBJ2-7 and V is TRBV2; no clear D. Germline V gene data show CDR1 as SNHLY and CDR2 as FYNNEI. The CDR3 loop spans 13 amino acids. V shed 7 bases and J shed 1 base, with 11 bases lying between them.

In this sample, this clonotype turned up a few times. The chain carries TRBV2 and TRBJ2-1; TRBD2 is a possible D gene (6 bases). V gave up 5 bases and J gave up 3 bases, with 11 bases separating them. The CDR3 consists of 14 residues. CDR1 and CDR2 from the germline V gene are SNHLY and FYNNEI. The CDR3 sequence: CASSLAADYNEQFF. For the CDR3, the DNA is TGTGCCAGCAGTTTAGCGGCAGACTACAATGAGCAGTTCTTC.

The rearrangement joins TRBV27 to TRBJ2-2, with a possible D match to TRBD1 (6 bases). This CDR3 is 15 amino acids long. The V and J ends lost 3 bases and 3 bases respectively, with 11 bases between them. In germline, CDR1 is MNHEY, CDR2 SMNVEV (reference sequence). CDR3 sequence: CASSFRGPYTGELFF. As DNA, the CDR3 is TGTGCCAGCAGTTTCAGGGGTCCGTACACCGGGGAGCTGTTTTTT.

This clonotype was observed many times. V is TRBV27 and J is TRBJ1-5; D remains ambiguous. The germline V gene has CDR1 MNHEY and CDR2 SMNVEV (reference sequence). This CDR3 is built from 14 residues. V was shortened by 2 bases and J by 4 bases, with 9 bases between the two germline ends. This CDR3 is CASSLGPGNQPQHF. Here the CDR3 DNA reads TGTGCCAGCAGTTTAGGGCCCGGGAATCAGCCCCAGCATTTT.

This clonotype has a count of ten or more. J is TRBJ2-7 and V is TRBV7-8; D possibly matches TRBD1 or TRBD2 (6 bases each). V lost 2 bases to trimming and J lost 6 bases, with 17 bases between them. Germline V gene lookup returns CDR1 SGHVS and CDR2 FQNEAQ. The CDR3 spans 15 residues. As DNA, the CDR3 is TGTGCCAGCAGCTTACGGCGGACTACAGGGACCGAGCAGTACTTC. Amino acids: CASSLRRTTGTEQYF.

V gene TRBV30 combines with J gene TRBJ2-3; D may be TRBD2 (5 bases). Per the germline V gene, CDR1 is GTSNPN and CDR2 is SVGIG (reference sequence). Trimming pared 0 bases from V and 6 bases from J, leaving 10 bases between. CDR3 length: 13 residues. CDR3 nucleotides: TGTGCCTGGAGTGTCGGTCGGAGGGATACGCAGTATTTT. Residues: CAWSVGRRDTQYF.

This clonotype was counted a few times. The chain couples TRBV6-1 to TRBJ1-3; 7 nucleotides line up with TRBD1. V was clipped by 7 bases and J by 0 bases; unmatched bases: 12. Germline CDR1 and CDR2: MNHNS and SASEGT. The CDR3 is made up of 17 amino acids. The chain's CDR3 is CASILMDRQSSGNTIYF. CDR3 DNA sequence: TGTGCCAGCATTCTGATGGACAGGCAAAGCTCTGGAAACACCATATATTTT.

Many counts were recorded for this clonotype. The chain links TRBV28 to TRBJ2-7; D ambiguous. The CDR3 extends over 14 amino acids. Per the germline V gene, CDR1 is MDHEN and CDR2 is SYDVKM. V was cut by 5 bases and J by 9 bases, with 20 bases left in between. This CDR3 is CASSTRAPMNGQYF. The DNA for the CDR3 is TGTGCCAGCAGTACCCGGGCCCCCATGAACGGGCAGTACTTC.

There are many counts of this clonotype. The CDR3, as DNA: TGTGCCAGCAGTTTACCCGGACAGGGGGACAATGAGCAGTTCTTC. Its protein product is CASSLPGQGDNEQFF. The V call is TRBV28, the J call TRBJ2-1, with 10 positions matching TRBD1. This CDR3 contains 15 residues. Germline V gene lookup returns CDR1 MDHEN and CDR2 SYDVKM. V lost 2 bases and J lost 5; bases outside the gene matches: 3.

This chain uses TRBV20-1 with TRBJ2-2; no reliable D call. CDR1 DFQATT and CDR2 SNEGSKA come from the germline V gene (reference sequence). There are 14 residues in the CDR3. V dropped 0 bases and J dropped 3 bases, with 8 bases sitting between them. The DNA of the CDR3 is TGCAGTGCTAGAGATGGCCAGGACACCGGGGAGCTGTTTTTT. Its protein is CSARDGQDTGELFF.

J is TRBJ2-3 and V is TRBV29-1; tentatively, D is TRBD2 (5 bases). CDR1 is SQVTM and CDR2 is ANQGSEA in the germline V gene. This CDR3 comprises 15 residues. Trimming removed 2 bases at V and 4 bases at J, with 16 bases between. Written as DNA, the CDR3 is TGCAGCGTTGAAAAGAGCGGCCGACCCCCAGATACGCAGTATTTT. The encoded protein is CSVEKSGRPPDTQYF.

This clonotype was observed many times. The chain couples TRBV28 to TRBJ1-2, with D perhaps matching TRBD1 (6 bases). CDR1 and CDR2 (germline): MDHEN, SYDVKM. This CDR3 contains 14 residues. Trimming stripped 2 bases from V and 8 bases from J, with 15 bases between. The CDR3 loop is CASSLATGLRGYTF. The DNA of the CDR3 is TGTGCCAGCAGTTTAGCCACAGGGTTAAGGGGCTACACCTTC.

The chain employs TRBV6-6 and TRBJ2-4; D might be TRBD1 or TRBD2, each matching 6 bases. Germline-derived CDR1 and CDR2 are MNHNY and SVGAGI (reference sequence). The CDR3 has 11 residues. Trimming stripped 8 bases from V and 8 bases from J, with 10 bases between. The CDR3 region is CASCRGDIQYF. As DNA, the CDR3 is TGTGCCAGCTGTAGGGGGGACATTCAGTACTTC.

Regarding this clonotype: Being one base from a much bigger clone, this may be a read error. This chain links TRBV5-1 with TRBJ2-1; D perhaps matches TRBD1 (7 bases). The V gene's germline CDR1 is SGHRS and CDR2 YFSETQ. The CDR3 contains 17 residues. Here the CDR3 DNA reads TGCGCCAGCAGCCCCAATCCCGGCGGAGGGGGCTACAATGAGAAGTTCTTC. It specifies CASSPNPGGGGYNEKFF.

The chain combines TRBV5-1 with TRBJ2-1, with 9 bases that match TRBD1. CDR3 size: 15 residues. Germline V CDR1 and CDR2: SGHRS, YFSETQ. V dropped 3 bases and J dropped 6; count of bases not matched to a gene: 7. The CDR3 loop is CASSWSGQGANEQFF. The CDR3 DNA follows: TGCGCCAGCAGCTGGTCGGGACAGGGAGCCAATGAGCAGTTCTTC.